This entry lists 26 T cell receptor beta chains sequenced from one sample in a study of blood T cells in healthy people across ages. Primers used in a second PCR of about 7 to 12 cycles were a sample-barcoded 5' primer and a J-beta primer mix. TCRdb independently ran MiXCR on the 5' RACE reads; one entry per CDR3 protein. Among about 730,000 distinct CDR3 sequences listed, roughly 43% were seen once. Sequencing was done on a sample of blood. These receptors originate from a woman in her sixties in good health.

The J gene is TRBJ1-6, the V gene TRBV28; D gene uncertain. CDR1 MDHEN and CDR2 SYDVKM come from the germline V gene. The CDR3 consists of 20 residues. The V gene lost 3 bases and the J gene lost 0 bases, with 21 bases spanning the gap. The CDR3 nucleotides are TGTGCCAGCAGTTTCTTTCATCTGGGCGGGCTGAGCTCCTATAATTCACCCCTCCACTTT. Its translation: CASSFFHLGGLSSYNSPLHF.

The V and J genes are TRBV19 and TRBJ2-1, with unresolved D. The CDR3 totals 13 residues. The V gene lost 3 bases and the J gene lost 6 bases, with 9 bases spanning the gap. Germline V gene sequence: CDR1 LNHDA, CDR2 SQIVND (reference sequence). The CDR3 spells CASSISVSNEQFF. The CDR3 bases are TGTGCCAGTAGTATCTCGGTCAGCAATGAGCAGTTCTTC.

The chain carries TRBV12-3 or TRBV12-4 and TRBJ2-7; TRBD2 agrees at 7 bases. J gave up 7 bases and V 2 bases, and 14 bases lay outside the gene matches. This CDR3 spans 16 amino acids. CDR3 in amino acids: CASSLSLAAGYNEQYF. The CDR3 DNA sequence: TGTGCCAGCAGTTTATCCCTAGCGGCCGGATACAATGAGCAGTACTTC.

This clonotype was picked up a small number of times. The chain links TRBV28 to TRBJ2-5; 12 nucleotides line up with TRBD2. V trimming: 5 bases; J trimming: 2 bases; junction bases outside the gene matches: 6. CDR3 size: 16 residues. Germline V gives CDR1 MDHEN, CDR2 SYDVKM. The CDR3 DNA is TGTGCCAGCAGTAGTGGACTAGCGGGACTTCAAGAGACCCAGTACTTC. It codes for CASSSGLAGLQETQYF.

The chain combines TRBV20-1 with TRBJ1-2; D unclear. Germline V gives CDR1 DFQATT, CDR2 SNEGSKA (reference sequence). The CDR3 runs 15 residues. Trimming stripped 3 bases from V and 0 bases from J, with 14 bases between. The CDR3 loop reads CSARVSFLANYGYTF. CDR3 nucleotide sequence: TGCAGTGCTAGGGTTAGCTTCCTAGCTAACTATGGCTACACCTTC.

The sample holds a few counts of this clonotype. This chain connects TRBV20-1 to TRBJ2-7; 9 nucleotides agree with TRBD1. Trimming removed 6 bases from V and 3 bases from J; junction bases left unmatched: 9. This CDR3 has 14 residues. Germline V gives CDR1 DFQATT, CDR2 SNEGSKA (reference sequence). As DNA, the CDR3 is TGCAGTGCCGCGAGACCGGGACAGGGCTACGAGCAGTACTTC. It codes for CSAARPGQGYEQYF.

This clonotype was detected only a few times. The chain couples TRBV6-2 or TRBV6-3 to TRBJ2-7; 7 bases line up with TRBD2. This CDR3 is built from 17 residues. J gave up 3 bases and V 2 bases, and 13 bases lay outside the gene matches. Germline CDR1 and CDR2: MNHEY and SVGEGT. The CDR3 DNA reads TGTGCCAGCAGTTACCCTTTCCCTTCTAGCGGTGACTACGAGCAGTACTTC. This codes for CASSYPFPSSGDYEQYF.

This clonotype was seen a single time. The chain uses TRBV24-1 and TRBJ2-1, with D possibly called TRBD1 or TRBD2 (5 bases each). The CDR3 has 14 amino acids. Trimming cost V 3 bases and J 10 bases, with 15 bases left between them. Germline loops: CDR1 KGHDR, CDR2 SFDVKD. CDR3 region: CATSDPPDGTEQFF. The CDR3 coding sequence is TGTGCCACCAGTGATCCACCGGACGGGACGGAGCAGTTCTTC.

V is TRBV12-3 or TRBV12-4 and J is TRBJ2-5, with a tentative D call TRBD1 (6 bases). V was pared by 1 base and J by 5 bases, with 17 bases between. This CDR3 spans 16 amino acids. The CDR3 loop is CASSLGQGPGRETQYF. The DNA of the CDR3 is TGTGCCAGCAGTTTAGGGCAGGGGCCAGGTCGGGAGACCCAGTACTTC.

This rearrangement joins TRBV6-5 to TRBJ2-5; 7 nucleotides match TRBD1. TRBJ2-7 explains the end of the DNA better; the J call may be wrong. Germline assignment: CDR1 MNHEY and CDR2 SVGAGI. The CDR3 loop spans 13 amino acids. CDR3 in amino acids: CASSYRGRDEQYF. The CDR3 DNA reads as TGTGCCAGCAGTTACAGGGGGCGCGACGAGCAGTACTTC.

V and J are TRBV4-3 and TRBJ2-1; possibly TRBD2 for D (5 bases). Germline lookup yields CDR1 LGHNA and CDR2 YSLEER. Trimming left V 0 bases short and J 0 bases short, with 18 bases between. The CDR3 runs to 19 residues. CDR3 residues: CASSQDRTGETSSYNEQFF. The CDR3 nucleotides read TGCGCCAGCAGCCAAGACAGGACTGGGGAGACAAGCTCCTACAATGAGCAGTTCTTC.

The J gene is TRBJ1-6, the V gene TRBV5-1; D gene uncertain. V dropped 3 bases and J dropped 1 base, with 11 bases sitting between them. CDR1 and CDR2 from the germline V gene are SGHRS and YFSETQ. The CDR3 sequence is 16 residues long. The CDR3, as DNA: TGCGCCAGCAGCTGGCCGCTGGGGTCCTATAATTCACCCCTCCACTTT. It translates to CASSWPLGSYNSPLHF.

The chain joins TRBV5-4 to TRBJ2-5; TRBD1 agrees at 8 bases. This CDR3 contains 14 residues. Germline CDR1 SGHNT, CDR2 YYREEE (reference sequence). V trimming: 2 bases; J trimming: 7 bases; junction bases outside the gene matches: 7. The CDR3 here is CASSLQGVEGTQYF. The CDR3 DNA follows: TGTGCCAGCAGCTTACAGGGGGTTGAGGGGACCCAGTACTTC. The full variable domain, with the rest looked up from reference TRBV5-4 and TRBJ2-5, is ETGVTQSPTHLIKTRGQQVTLRCSSQSGHNTVSWYQQALGQGPQFIFQYYREEENGRGNFPPRFSGLQFPNYSSELNVNALELDDSALYLCASSLQGVEGTQYFGPGTRLLVL.

J is TRBJ2-1 and V is TRBV7-2; 8 bases are a match to TRBD2. The germline CDR1 and CDR2 sequences are SGHTA and FQGNSA. Trimming at V came to 4 bases and at J to 4 bases, leaving 9 bases not matched to a gene. There are 16 residues in the CDR3. The CDR3 nucleotides are TGTGCCAGCAGCTCGAGCTGGGCGGGAGGTTACAATGAGCAGTTCTTC. This translates into CASSSSWAGGYNEQFF. The full variable domain, rest sourced from reference TRBV7-2 and TRBJ2-1, is GAGVSQSPSNKVTEKGKDVELRCDPISGHTALYWYRQSLGQGLEFLIYFQGNSAPDKSGLPSDRFSAERTGGSVSTLTIQRTQQEDSAVYLCASSSSWAGGYNEQFFGPGTRLTVL.

The J gene is TRBJ1-6, the V gene TRBV4-1; 9 bases fit TRBD1. V trimming: 0 bases; J trimming: 11 bases; junction bases outside the gene matches: 5. Germline CDR1 MGHRA, CDR2 YSYEKL. The length of the CDR3 is 15 residues. CDR3: CASSQDGTGYTPLHF. The CDR3 DNA reads as TGCGCCAGCAGCCAAGACGGGACAGGGTATACACCCCTCCACTTT.

J is TRBJ1-2 and V is TRBV15; D possibly corresponds to TRBD1 (5 bases). The CDR3 is 14 amino acids. The germline V gene has CDR1 LNHNV and CDR2 YYDKDF (reference sequence). The V end lost 0 bases, the J end lost 8 bases, and 13 bases lay between the germline ends. The CDR3 DNA sequence: TGTGCCACCAGCAGAGACAGGGAAGGAGGGGGCTACACCTTC. It specifies CATSRDREGGGYTF.

The rearrangement uses TRBV27 and TRBJ2-3; D may be TRBD2 (5 bases). The germline V gene encodes CDR1 MNHEY and CDR2 SMNVEV (reference sequence). With 5 bases removed from V and 1 base from J, the gap between germline ends came to 16 bases. The CDR3 runs 16 residues. CDR3 nucleotide sequence: TGTGCCAGCAGTACTCCAACTAGAGACCGCACAGATACGCAGTATTTT. This gives the protein CASSTPTRDRTDTQYF.

This clonotype came up many times. This sequence joins TRBV29-1 and TRBJ2-3; 7 bases map to TRBD1. The CDR3 is 14 residues long. V shed 6 bases, J shed 3 bases, and the junction held 9 bases outside the gene matches. Germline CDR1 SQVTM, CDR2 ANQGSEA. In DNA form, the CDR3 reads TGCAGCGTGGAACAGGGGTCTGCGACAGATACGCAGTATTTT. The encoded protein is CSVEQGSATDTQYF.

The chain couples TRBV4-2 to TRBJ2-1, with 7 bases aligning to TRBD2. CDR3 size: 17 residues. V gave up 7 bases and J gave up 8 bases; unmatched junction bases: 20. Germline V CDR1 and CDR2: LGHNA, YNFKEQ. In DNA, the CDR3 is TGTGCCAGCACCCCATCAGGGCGAGGAGCGGGGTGGCATGAGCAGTTCTTC. Protein: CASTPSGRGAGWHEQFF.

This sequence joins TRBV19 and TRBJ1-5; possibly TRBD1 for D (6 bases). The V and J ends lost 4 bases and 2 bases respectively, with 12 bases between them. From germline, CDR1 is LNHDA and CDR2 SQIVND (reference sequence). The length of the CDR3 is 15 residues. The CDR3 nucleotides are TGTGCCAGTAGTACTACAGGGATGGGCAATCAGCCCCAGCATTTT. Translated, it gives CASSTTGMGNQPQHF.

The genes are TRBV5-1 and TRBJ1-5, with 9 bases identical to TRBD1. With 3 bases clipped from V and 8 bases from J, the junction kept 3 bases outside the gene matches. There are 13 residues in the CDR3. Germline CDR1 is SGHRS and CDR2 is YFSETQ. CDR3 residues: CASSWGQGKPQHF. The CDR3 DNA is TGCGCCAGCAGCTGGGGACAGGGCAAGCCCCAGCATTTT.

This clonotype came up a few times. The genes are TRBV3-1 and TRBJ2-1; 8 nucleotides match TRBD2. The CDR3 loop spans 13 amino acids. Germline V lookup: CDR1 LGHDT, CDR2 YNNKEL (reference sequence). V shed 10 bases, J shed 6 bases, and the junction held 8 bases outside the gene matches. CDR3 nucleotide sequence: TGTGCCACCCGACCGGGGGGGTCCAATGAGCAGTTCTTC. This sequence encodes CATRPGGSNEQFF.

This clonotype has a handful of counts. This rearrangement joins TRBV21-1 to TRBJ2-7; the D call in the table, TRBD1, was not verified against the DNA. TRBV21-1 is recorded as a pseudogene. The length of the CDR3 is 19 residues. The CDR3 DNA reads TGTGCCAGCAGCAAAAGTTCTCGACTAAGAGACAGCCAGACCTACGAGCAGTACTTC. Translated, it gives CASSKSSRLRDSQTYEQYF.

This clonotype appeared a few times. Given a much more abundant clone one base away, this may be a read error. The chain carries TRBV29-1 and TRBJ2-1; D unclear. The germline V gene encodes CDR1 SQVTM and CDR2 ANQGSEA. This CDR3 is built from 13 residues. CDR3 DNA: TGCAGCGGTGAAGGTTCGGCAAACAATGAGCAGTTCTTC. As protein: CSGEGSANNEQFF.

The chain links TRBV24-1 to TRBJ2-2; 9 nucleotides match TRBD1. Germline V CDR1 and CDR2: KGHDR, SFDVKD. The trim removed 4 bases at V and 1 base at J, leaving 3 bases unmatched. The CDR3 runs to 16 residues. CDR3 coding DNA: TGTGCCACCAGTGAAACAGGGGGCGAGAACACCGGGGAGCTGTTTTTT. As protein: CATSETGGENTGELFF.

This clonotype came up a few times. A junction boundary mismatches the germline segment, possibly from a read error. The chain employs TRBV12-3 or TRBV12-4 and TRBJ2-3; 8 bases map to TRBD2. There are 17 residues in the CDR3. In DNA form, the CDR3 reads TGTGCCAGCAGTTTAAACGGGGGGGCCTCAGGCACAGATATGCAGTATTTT. Translating gives CASSLNGGASGTDMQYF.